These T cell receptor beta chains were read from a single sample in a study of shared clonotypes between healthy human individuals. Data came from immunoSEQ multiplex PCR; TCRdb stores just in-frame clones and leaves some out. The data contain roughly 2,500,000 clones, more than 85% of them singletons. What was sequenced was naive CD4+ T cells from PBMCs. These receptor sequences come from a man in his late teens or twenties in good health. Some clones in this sample may be carry-over from other donors' samples. CDR3s include the opening cysteine and the closing phenylalanine or tryptophan. D genes are given only for firm matches. Clone size is not always given. Where it is, it says once, few, many or a class for expanded clones.

clone size	D gene	V gene	J gene	CDR3 DNA	CDR3 protein
NA	TRBD1	TRBV9	TRBJ2-5	TGTGCCAGCAGCGCCCCCGGGACAGCCCAAGAGACCCAGTACTTC	CASSAPGTAQETQYF
NA	NA	TRBV6-5	TRBJ1-1	TGTGCCACTACTGGGGGGGTAGGTTTTCCAGCTTTCTTT	CATTGGVGFPAFF
NA	NA	TRBV6-1	TRBJ2-6	TGTGCCAGCAGTGAATCGGCAGCTGGGGCCAACGTCCTGACTTTC	CASSESAAGANVLTF
NA	NA	TRBV7-3	TRBJ2-7	TGTGCCAGCAGCTTAATAGCTATCTCCAATCCGAGCTACGAGCAGTACTTC	CASSLIAISNPSYEQYF
NA	NA	TRBV7-2	TRBJ1-1	TGTGCCAGCAGCCTAAGGAGGACGGGTCAAATGAACACTGAAGCTTTCTTT	CASSLRRTGQMNTEAFF
NA	NA	TRBV5-1	TRBJ2-2	TGCGCCAGCAGCCCACTAGCCTACGCGAACACCGGGGAGCTGTTTTTT	CASSPLAYANTGELFF
NA	TRBD1	TRBV5-1	TRBJ1-5	TGCGCCAGCAGCACGAATACAGGGGGCAATCAGCCCCAGCATTTT	CASSTNTGGNQPQHF
NA	NA	TRBV27	TRBJ2-5	TGTGCCAGCAGTCCCTATGGAGAGACCCAGTACTTC	CASSPYGETQYF
once	NA	TRBV28	TRBJ2-2	TGTGCCAGCAGTTTAGGGGGACTCACCGGGGAGCTGTTTTTT	CASSLGGLTGELFF
NA	NA	TRBV6-1	TRBJ1-5	TGTGCCAGCAGTGAAGTTATCGGGGAGGGCAATCAGCCCCAGCATTTT	CASSEVIGEGNQPQHF
NA	NA	TRBV7-2	TRBJ2-1	TGTGCCAGCAGCTCATCGGGGTACTACAATGAGCAGTTCTTC	CASSSSGYYNEQFF
NA	NA	TRBV30	TRBJ1-2	TGTGCCTGGAGTGTCGTTGGATCCAATGGCTACACCTTC	CAWSVVGSNGYTF